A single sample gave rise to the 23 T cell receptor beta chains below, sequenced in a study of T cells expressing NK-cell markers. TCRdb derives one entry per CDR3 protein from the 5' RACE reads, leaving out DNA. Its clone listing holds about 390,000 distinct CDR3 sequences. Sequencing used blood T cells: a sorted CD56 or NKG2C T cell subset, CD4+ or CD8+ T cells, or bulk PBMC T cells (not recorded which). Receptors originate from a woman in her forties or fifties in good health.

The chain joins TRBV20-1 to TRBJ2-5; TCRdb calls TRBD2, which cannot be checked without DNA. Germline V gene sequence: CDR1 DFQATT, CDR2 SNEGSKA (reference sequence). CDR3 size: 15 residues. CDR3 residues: CSARLVASGQETQYF.

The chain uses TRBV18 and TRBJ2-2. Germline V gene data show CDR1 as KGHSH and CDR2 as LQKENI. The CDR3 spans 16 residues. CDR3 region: CASSPLISANTGELFF.

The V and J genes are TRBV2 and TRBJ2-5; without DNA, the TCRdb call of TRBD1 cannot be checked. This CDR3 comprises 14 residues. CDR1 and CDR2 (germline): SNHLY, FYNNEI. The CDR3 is CASMGFTGRETQYF.

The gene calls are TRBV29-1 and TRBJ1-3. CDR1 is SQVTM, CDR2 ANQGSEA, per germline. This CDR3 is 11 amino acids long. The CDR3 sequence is CSVSPGNTIYF.

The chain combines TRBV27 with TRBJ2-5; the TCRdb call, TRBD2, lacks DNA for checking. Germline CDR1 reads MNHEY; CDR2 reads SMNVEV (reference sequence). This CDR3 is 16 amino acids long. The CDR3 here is CASSHGWGGMGETQYF.

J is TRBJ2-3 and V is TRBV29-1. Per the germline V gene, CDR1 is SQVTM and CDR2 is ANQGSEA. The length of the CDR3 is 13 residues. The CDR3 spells CSVRVSSSDTQYF.

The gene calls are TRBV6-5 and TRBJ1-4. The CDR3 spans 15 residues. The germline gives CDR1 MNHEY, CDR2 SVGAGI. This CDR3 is CASSYSTATNEKLFF.

CDR3 amino acids: CASSLSLAMDTQYF. The J gene is TRBJ2-3, the V gene TRBV5-1; TCRdb calls TRBD2, which cannot be checked without DNA. This CDR3 region has 14 residues. Germline V CDR1 and CDR2: SGHRS, YFSETQ.

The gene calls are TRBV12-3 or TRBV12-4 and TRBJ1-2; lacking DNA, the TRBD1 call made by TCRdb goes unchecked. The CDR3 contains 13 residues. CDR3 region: CASNLGGSHGYTF.

The CDR3 region is CASSRILGLPPDEQFF. The rearrangement uses TRBV3-1 and TRBJ2-1. CDR3 size: 16 residues. Per germline, CDR1 LGHDT and CDR2 YNNKEL (reference sequence).

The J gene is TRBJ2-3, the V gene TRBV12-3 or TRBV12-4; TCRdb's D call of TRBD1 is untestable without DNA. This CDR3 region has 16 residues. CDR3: CASSPLGNRRTDTQYF.

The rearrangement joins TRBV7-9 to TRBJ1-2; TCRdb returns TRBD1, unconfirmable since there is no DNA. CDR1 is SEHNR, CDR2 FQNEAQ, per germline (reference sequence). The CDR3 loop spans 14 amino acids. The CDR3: CASSLEGNNYGYTF.

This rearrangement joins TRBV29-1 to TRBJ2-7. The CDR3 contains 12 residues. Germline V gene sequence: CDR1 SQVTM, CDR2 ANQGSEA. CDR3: CSVSGSPSEQYF.

The CDR3 is CASSLVLDYNEQFF. The chain uses TRBV7-9 and TRBJ2-1. The CDR3 contains 14 residues. The germline V gene encodes CDR1 SEHNR and CDR2 FQNEAQ (reference sequence).

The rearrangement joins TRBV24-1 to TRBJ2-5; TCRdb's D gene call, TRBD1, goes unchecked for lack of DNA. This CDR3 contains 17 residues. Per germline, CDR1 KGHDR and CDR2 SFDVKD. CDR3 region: CATSDPGQGGFGETQYF.

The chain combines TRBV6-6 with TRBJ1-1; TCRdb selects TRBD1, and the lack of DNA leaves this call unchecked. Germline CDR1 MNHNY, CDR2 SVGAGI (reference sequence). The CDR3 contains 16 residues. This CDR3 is CASSYSVRGPLGGAFF.

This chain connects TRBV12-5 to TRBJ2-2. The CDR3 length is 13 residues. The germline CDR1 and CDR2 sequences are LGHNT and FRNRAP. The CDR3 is CASALLGSGELFF.

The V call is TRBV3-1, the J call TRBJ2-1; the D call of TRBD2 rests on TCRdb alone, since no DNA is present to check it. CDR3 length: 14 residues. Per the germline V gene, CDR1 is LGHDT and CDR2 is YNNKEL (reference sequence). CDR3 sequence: CASSPNSGSIEQFF.

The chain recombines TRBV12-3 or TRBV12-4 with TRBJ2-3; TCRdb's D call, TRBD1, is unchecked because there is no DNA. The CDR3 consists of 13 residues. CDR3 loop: CASTRVGTDTQYF.

CDR3 protein: CASSQDVGVTGELFF. The V call is TRBV7-9, the J call TRBJ2-2. CDR3 length: 15 amino acids. Per the germline V gene, CDR1 is SEHNR and CDR2 is FQNEAQ (reference sequence).

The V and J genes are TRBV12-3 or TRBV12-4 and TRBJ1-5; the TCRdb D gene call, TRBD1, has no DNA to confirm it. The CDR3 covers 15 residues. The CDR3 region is CASSYGGRGNQPQHF.

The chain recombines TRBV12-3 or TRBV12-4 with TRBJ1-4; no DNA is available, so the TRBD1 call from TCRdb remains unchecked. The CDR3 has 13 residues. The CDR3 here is CASRGQYNEKLFF.

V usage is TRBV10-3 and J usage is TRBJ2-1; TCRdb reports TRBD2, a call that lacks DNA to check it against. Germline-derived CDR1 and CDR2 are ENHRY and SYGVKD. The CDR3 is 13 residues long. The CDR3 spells CAISGTSDNEQFF.